This T cell receptor beta chain was recorded in a study of T cell responses to AZD1222 COVID-19 vaccine. Study information: Pooling of second doses given at about 4 or about 12 weeks was done. Study-level findings and limits: The donor cohort was predominantly white British with a female majority, and clonal diversity may have been underestimated.

Turning to this clone: Antigen specificity is unknown.

TCRdb's copy holds only in-frame clones and misses some; the assay was immunoSEQ multiplex PCR. The data contain about 130,000 clones, roughly 93% of them seen just once; the ten biggest clones take up about 3%. V dropped 5 bases and J dropped 4; count of bases not matched to a gene: 8. The CDR3 contains 16 residues. Germline assignment: CDR1 LNHDA and CDR2 SQIVND (reference sequence). This receptor was obtained from an adult in good health. The source material was peripheral blood, sampled on day 0 of AZD1222 vaccination. This chain joins TRBV19 and TRBJ2-2; 9 bases map to TRBD1. CDR3 nucleotides: TGTGCCAGTAGTCCCTTCGGACAGGGGCGCACCGGGGAGCTGTTTTTT. Residues: CASSPFGQGRTGELFF.